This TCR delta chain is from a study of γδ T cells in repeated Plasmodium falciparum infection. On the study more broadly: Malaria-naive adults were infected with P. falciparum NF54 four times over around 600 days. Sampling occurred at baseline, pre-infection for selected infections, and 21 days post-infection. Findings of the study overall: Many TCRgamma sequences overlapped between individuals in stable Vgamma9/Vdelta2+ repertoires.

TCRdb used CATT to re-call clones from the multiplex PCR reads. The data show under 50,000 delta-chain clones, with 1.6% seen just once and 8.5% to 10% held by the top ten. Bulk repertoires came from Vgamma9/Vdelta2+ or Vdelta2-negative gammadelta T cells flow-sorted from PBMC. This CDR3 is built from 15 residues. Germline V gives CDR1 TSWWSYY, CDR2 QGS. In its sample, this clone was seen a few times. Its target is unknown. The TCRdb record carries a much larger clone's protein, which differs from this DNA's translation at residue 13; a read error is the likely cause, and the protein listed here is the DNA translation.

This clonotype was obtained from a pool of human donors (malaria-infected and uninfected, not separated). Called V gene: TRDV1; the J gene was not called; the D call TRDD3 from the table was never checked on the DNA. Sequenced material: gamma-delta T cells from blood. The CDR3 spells CALGTNGIRGDKPIF. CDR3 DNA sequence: TGTGCTCTTGGGACTAACGGGATACGGGGTGATAAACCCATCTTT.